This T cell receptor beta chain stems from a study of cytomegalovirus exposure and HLA in healthy donors. Study summary: Membership in the Caucasian-associated ancestry cluster was found for 81% of almost 400 genotyped donors. Overall study results and limits: Common viral pathogens were later found to be apparently linked to several of the most significant clusters. While the bulk of TCR sequences proved rare, some public TCRs turned up in many donors.

The CDR3 sequence is 15 residues long. The germline V and J ends were trimmed by 1 base and 8 bases, with 15 bases remaining between them. Germline values: CDR1 LNHNV, CDR2 YYDKDF (reference sequence). The PCR had 60 Vbeta and 13 Jbeta primers. Clones were sequenced by immunoSEQ multiplex PCR, and TCRdb holds only the in-frame ones, with some missing. The table has 170,000 or so clones, over 75% seen once. A word on this clone: Its specificity is not known.

The chain employs TRBV15 and TRBJ1-5; no firm D call. This TCR derives from a woman aged 50 to 60 in good health and CMV-seronegative. Sequencing was performed on PBMCs. CDR3 residues: CATSRGGGAYEPQHF. CDR3 DNA sequence: TGTGCCACCAGCAGAGGCGGAGGAGCATATGAGCCCCAGCATTTT.